These 21 T cell receptor beta chains originate from one sample sequenced in a study of T cell clones after liver transplantation. Data came from immunoSEQ multiplex PCR; TCRdb stores just in-frame clones and leaves some out. The sample carries over 90,000 clones, 84% recorded once. Specimen: CD4+ T cells from blood, collected around 49 months after liver transplant. The receptors shown here come from a human patient who received a liver transplant. Among the T cells, some may be from the graft donor.

V usage is TRBV5-6 and J usage is TRBJ2-4; 10 positions match TRBD1. J was trimmed by 0 bases and V by 2 bases; bases with no gene match: 8. The germline V gene encodes CDR1 SGHDT and CDR2 YYEEEE. The CDR3 length is 18 residues. CDR3 residues: CASSFSGTGALAKNIQYF. CDR3 nucleotide sequence: TGTGCCAGCAGCTTCTCCGGGACAGGGGCCCTAGCCAAAAACATTCAGTACTTC. Full variable domain (rest looked up from reference TRBV5-6 and TRBJ2-4): DAGVTQSPTHLIKTRGQQVTLRCSPKSGHDTVSWYQQALGQGPQFIFQYYEEEERQRGNFPDRFSGHQFPNYSSELNVNALLLGDSALYLCASSFSGTGALAKNIQYFGAGTRLSVL.

The CDR3 region has the DNA TGTGCCAGTGGGACGGCGAACACTGAAGCTTTCTTT. This translates into CASGTANTEAFF. This rearrangement joins TRBV28 to TRBJ1-1; D is possibly TRBD1 (5 bases). The CDR3 is 12 amino acids. Per the germline V gene, CDR1 is MDHEN and CDR2 is SYDVKM. V dropped 9 bases and J dropped 1 base, with 9 bases sitting between them.

The chain links TRBV19 to TRBJ1-1, with TRBD1 matching over 7 bases. Germline V lookup: CDR1 LNHDA, CDR2 SQIVND (reference sequence). J lost 5 bases, V lost 6 bases, and 3 bases had no gene match. The CDR3 runs 12 residues. In DNA form, the CDR3 reads TGTGCCAGTAGCGACAGGGTAACTGAAGCTTTCTTT. This translates into CASSDRVTEAFF.

V is TRBV18 and J is TRBJ2-5; 8 positions match TRBD1. Germline CDR1 is KGHSH and CDR2 is LQKENI. J gave up 4 bases and V 3 bases, and 10 bases lay outside the gene matches. The CDR3 is 16 amino acids. The CDR3 nucleotides read TGTGCCAGCTCACCGCTAGGGACAGGAATGGCAGAGACCCAGTACTTC. It is translated as CASSPLGTGMAETQYF.

The gene calls are TRBV11-2 and TRBJ2-6; 9 bases line up with TRBD1. This CDR3 spans 19 amino acids. Germline V gene sequence: CDR1 SGHAT, CDR2 FQNNGV. The V and J ends lost 5 bases and 1 base, in that order; junction bases with no gene match: 12. CDR3 DNA: TGTGCCAGCAGCCCACGAAGGGGACAGGGATTTTCTGGGGCCAACGTCCTGACTTTC. It codes for CASSPRRGQGFSGANVLTF.

V and J are TRBV6-5 and TRBJ2-7; D is ambiguous. The CDR3 spans 15 residues. The V gene's germline CDR1 is MNHEY and CDR2 SVGAGI. V was cut by 6 bases and J by 4 bases, with 19 bases left in between. CDR3 DNA sequence: TGTGCCAGCAGCCCGGTAGCCAAAACTTATTACGAGCAGTACTTC. Translation gives CASSPVAKTYYEQYF.

This clone was detected once. The J gene is TRBJ2-1, the V gene TRBV18; D not resolved. This CDR3 has 16 amino acids. Germline CDR1 KGHSH, CDR2 LQKENI. V was pared by 2 bases and J by 5 bases, with 16 bases between. The CDR3 sequence is CASSPLRLPTDNEQFF. The CDR3 DNA is TGTGCCAGCTCACCATTGCGGCTACCTACGGACAATGAGCAGTTCTTC.

V usage is TRBV28 and J usage is TRBJ2-1; D is tentatively TRBD1 or TRBD2 (5 bases each). Germline V gene sequence: CDR1 MDHEN, CDR2 SYDVKM. The CDR3 is made up of 12 amino acids. V lost 7 bases, J lost 15 bases, and 19 bases lay in between. This chain's CDR3 is CASTSKAQGRFF. In DNA form, the CDR3 reads TGTGCCAGCACCTCTAAGGCGCAGGGACGGTTCTTC. The full variable domain, its missing parts supplied by reference TRBV28 and TRBJ2-1, is DVKVTQSSRYLVKRTGEKVFLECVQDMDHENMFWYRQDPGLGLRLIYFSYDVKMKEKGDIPEGYSVSREKKERFSLILESASTNQTSMYLCASTSKAQGRFFGPGTRLTVL.

Concerning this clone itself: In the same sample, other DNA sequences code for this CDR3. The genes are TRBV4-2 and TRBJ2-7, with TRBD2 identical over 15 bases. CDR3 length: 18 amino acids. V gave up 2 bases and J gave up 4 bases; unmatched junction bases: 9. The V gene's germline CDR1 is LGHNA and CDR2 YNFKEQ. CDR3 protein: CASSQKVGTSGGTYEQYF. The CDR3 DNA reads as TGTGCCAGCAGCCAAAAGGTGGGGACTAGCGGGGGGACTTACGAGCAGTACTTC.

About this clone itself: The sample has other DNA sequences that encode this CDR3 too. V and J are TRBV4-2 and TRBJ2-7, with TRBD1 matching 10 bases. This CDR3 region has 15 residues. The J segment lost 4 bases and the V segment lost 0 bases, leaving 3 bases of the junction unmatched. CDR1 and CDR2 from the germline V gene are LGHNA and YNFKEQ. CDR3 DNA: TGTGCCAGCAGCCAAGAAGGGACAGGGGTATACGAGCAGTACTTC. It is translated as CASSQEGTGVYEQYF.

The chain links TRBV5-1 to TRBJ2-7, with 8 nucleotides matching TRBD1. V lost 1 base, J lost 2 bases, and 2 bases stayed unmatched. The length of the CDR3 is 14 residues. Germline lookup yields CDR1 SGHRS and CDR2 YFSETQ. CDR3 amino acids: CASSLTGGTYEQYF. For the CDR3, the DNA is TGCGCCAGCAGCTTGACAGGGGGGACCTACGAGCAGTACTTC.

This chain uses TRBV9 with TRBJ2-7; 9 positions agree with TRBD2. The CDR3 is 15 amino acids. V shed 4 bases, J shed 2 bases, and the junction held 7 bases outside the gene matches. The germline V gene has CDR1 SGDLS and CDR2 YYNGEE. The CDR3 DNA reads as TGTGCCAGCAGCCCTGAGACTAGCGGCCCCTACGAGCAGTACTTC. It codes for CASSPETSGPYEQYF.

V gene TRBV7-2 combines with J gene TRBJ1-3; tentatively, D is TRBD1 (5 bases). Deletions cut 1 base from V and 2 bases from J, with 15 bases between. The CDR3 extends over 17 amino acids. Germline values: CDR1 SGHTA, CDR2 FQGNSA. The CDR3 reads CASSLGGSGTTGNTIYF. For the CDR3, the DNA is TGTGCCAGCAGCTTAGGCGGCTCGGGGACTACTGGAAACACCATATATTTT.

The chain recombines TRBV10-2 with TRBJ1-2; D remains unclear. V gave up 4 bases and J gave up 2 bases, with 8 bases separating them. Germline lookup yields CDR1 WSHSY and CDR2 SAAADI. The CDR3 is made up of 13 amino acids. The CDR3: CASSGGRNYGYTF. The CDR3 nucleotides read TGCGCCAGCAGTGGCGGCAGGAACTATGGCTACACCTTC.

The V and J genes are TRBV18 and TRBJ2-7, with 9 bases identical to TRBD1. Germline assignment: CDR1 KGHSH and CDR2 LQKENI. This CDR3 is built from 15 residues. V gave up 4 bases and J gave up 3 bases; unmatched junction bases: 7. CDR3 in DNA: TGTGCCAGCTCACGGAGGACAGGGGATATCTACGAGCAGTACTTC. Encoded protein: CASSRRTGDIYEQYF.

The chain uses TRBV7-2 and TRBJ2-3; D unclear. The ends were cut back, 5 bases at V and 4 bases at J, with 7 bases in the middle. The CDR3 consists of 12 residues. Germline CDR1 is SGHTA and CDR2 is FQGNSA. The CDR3 DNA is TGTGCCAGCAGCCCAGGATCAGATACGCAGTATTTT. Translated, it gives CASSPGSDTQYF.

This chain uses TRBV27 with TRBJ2-5; D is perhaps TRBD1 (6 bases). Between the trimmed V and J ends, which lost 10 bases and 2 bases, there was a span of 17 bases. The germline V gene has CDR1 MNHEY and CDR2 SMNVEV (reference sequence). CDR3 length equals 14 residues. The CDR3: CATRGGKLQETQYF. The CDR3 bases are TGTGCCACGCGAGGGGGAAAGCTACAAGAGACCCAGTACTTC.

In its sample, this clone was seen a few times. J is TRBJ2-1 and V is TRBV28, with D uncertain. The CDR3 has 15 amino acids. V was clipped by 3 bases and J by 0 bases, with 9 bases between them. The germline V gene encodes CDR1 MDHEN and CDR2 SYDVKM. In DNA, the CDR3 is TGTGCCAGCAGTTTGGGCGGAAGCTCCTACAATGAGCAGTTCTTC. This sequence encodes CASSLGGSSYNEQFF.

The chain links TRBV5-6 to TRBJ1-2; no reliable D call. The CDR3 consists of 14 residues. V shed 6 bases and J shed 5 bases, with 17 bases lying between them. Germline loops: CDR1 SGHDT, CDR2 YYEEEE. CDR3 bases: TGTGCCAGCAACCAAGGGAGTTCCCGATATGGCTACACCTTC. Protein: CASNQGSSRYGYTF.

The CDR3 DNA is TGTGCCAGCAGTACCGCCGGGACAGTTAGTGGCTACACCTTC. Translation gives CASSTAGTVSGYTF. This chain uses TRBV27 with TRBJ1-2, with TRBD1 identical over 7 bases. CDR1 MNHEY and CDR2 SMNVEV come from the germline V gene (reference sequence). The CDR3 totals 14 residues. The ends lost 5 bases at V and 7 bases at J; junction bases unmatched: 10.

J is TRBJ1-3 and V is TRBV19, with 8 positions matching TRBD1. The CDR3 is 15 amino acids. Germline V gene data show CDR1 as LNHDA and CDR2 as SQIVND (reference sequence). The trim removed 5 bases at V and 1 base at J, leaving 4 bases unmatched. CDR3 sequence: CASSPRDRSGNTIYF. The CDR3 region has the DNA TGTGCCAGTAGTCCCAGGGACAGGTCTGGAAACACCATATATTTT.